This entry concerns a single T cell receptor (beta chain). J gave up 4 bases and V 5 bases, and 4 bases lay outside the gene matches. This CDR3 is 13 amino acids long. CDR1 and CDR2 from the germline V gene are LNHDA and SQIVND (reference sequence). This record comes from a study of blood T cell repertoires in COVID-19. In the authors' workflow: Estimated nucleated cell counts came from reference gene primer amplification. Assay: immunoSEQ multiplex PCR; the TCRdb copy retains only in-frame clones and omits some. For V, J and clone size, that table is used; D and trimming come from the DNA. The profile shows approximately 50,000 clones, roughly 85% of them singletons.

Sequenced sample: peripheral blood. The sequence was collected from a man between 70 and 80 years old with acute or convalescent COVID-19. The chain employs TRBV19 and TRBJ2-7; TRBD1 aligns across 8 bases. The CDR3 is CASSEQGAYEQYF. DNA for the CDR3: TGTGCCAGTAGTGAGCAGGGGGCATACGAGCAGTACTTC. The variable domain in full, completed from reference TRBV19 and TRBJ2-7, reads DGGITQSPKYLFRKEGQNVTLSCEQNLNHDAMYWYRQDPGQGLRLIYYSQIVNDFQKGDIAEGYSVSREKKESFPLTVTSAQKNPTAFYLCASSEQGAYEQYFGPGTRLTVT.